This TCR beta chain came from a study of early stage breast cancer tumors. Looking at the study overall: Of some 17 invasive breast tumors, around 13 were hormone receptor-positive, HER2-negative. Each sample averaged around 9.4-fold read coverage.

Each sample had two DNA replicates, approximately 0.5 ug blood or roughly 1.5 ug tissue. Assay: immunoSEQ multiplex PCR; the TCRdb copy retains only in-frame clones and omits some. The data hold about 31,000 clones, with approximately 70% observed a single time. CDR3 size: 13 residues. The gene calls are TRBV21-1 and TRBJ1-2. TRBV21-1 is an annotated pseudogene. The sequenced sample consisted of breast tumor tissue. The receptor's source is a person in their thirties with breast cancer. The CDR3, as DNA: TGTGCCAGCACCCCAGACGGCCTTCGGGGCTACACCTTC. Encoded protein: CASTPDGLRGYTF.